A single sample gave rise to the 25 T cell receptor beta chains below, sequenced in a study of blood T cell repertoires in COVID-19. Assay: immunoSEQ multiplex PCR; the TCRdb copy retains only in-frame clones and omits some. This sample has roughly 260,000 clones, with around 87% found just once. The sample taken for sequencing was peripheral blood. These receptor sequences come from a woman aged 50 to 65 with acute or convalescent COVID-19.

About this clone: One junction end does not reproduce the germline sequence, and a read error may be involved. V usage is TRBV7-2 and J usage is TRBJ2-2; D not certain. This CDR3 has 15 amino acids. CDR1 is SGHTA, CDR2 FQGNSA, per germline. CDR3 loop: CASRLVLERTGELFF. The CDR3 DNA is TGTGCCAGCAGATTAGTTCTAGAACGTACCGGGGAGCTGTTTTTT.

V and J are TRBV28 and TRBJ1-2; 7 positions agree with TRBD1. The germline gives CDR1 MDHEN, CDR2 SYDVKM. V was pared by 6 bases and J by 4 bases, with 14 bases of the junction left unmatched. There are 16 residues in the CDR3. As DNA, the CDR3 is TGTGCCAGCAGCAACCATCTCTCGACAGGGACCTATGGCTACACCTTC. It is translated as CASSNHLSTGTYGYTF.

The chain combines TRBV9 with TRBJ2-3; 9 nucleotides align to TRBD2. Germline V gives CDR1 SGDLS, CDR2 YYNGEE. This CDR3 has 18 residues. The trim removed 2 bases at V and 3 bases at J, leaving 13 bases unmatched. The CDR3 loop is CASSVATSGGPWTDTQYF. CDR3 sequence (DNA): TGTGCCAGCAGCGTCGCGACTAGCGGAGGACCTTGGACAGATACGCAGTATTTT.

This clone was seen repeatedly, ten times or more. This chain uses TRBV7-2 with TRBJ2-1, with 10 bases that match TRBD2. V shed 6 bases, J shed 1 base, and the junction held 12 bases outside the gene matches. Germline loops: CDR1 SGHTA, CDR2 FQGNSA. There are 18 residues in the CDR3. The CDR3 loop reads CASSRVYSAGGSYNEQFF. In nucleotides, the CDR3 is TGTGCCAGCAGTAGGGTCTATTCAGCGGGAGGGTCCTACAATGAGCAGTTCTTC. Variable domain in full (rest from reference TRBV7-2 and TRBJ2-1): GAGVSQSPSNKVTEKGKDVELRCDPISGHTALYWYRQSLGQGLEFLIYFQGNSAPDKSGLPSDRFSAERTGGSVSTLTIQRTQQEDSAVYLCASSRVYSAGGSYNEQFFGPGTRLTVL.

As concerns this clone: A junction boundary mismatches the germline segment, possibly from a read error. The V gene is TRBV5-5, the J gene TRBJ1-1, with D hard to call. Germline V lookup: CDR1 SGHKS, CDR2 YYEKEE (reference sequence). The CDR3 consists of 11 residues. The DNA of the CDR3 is TGTGCCAGCAGCTTGCTGCGGCTTAGTATCTTT. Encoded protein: CASSLLRLSIF.

For the CDR3, the DNA is TGTGCCAGCAGGGCAGCAACTAATGAAAAACTGTTTTTT. This sequence encodes CASRAATNEKLFF. The chain couples TRBV6-5 to TRBJ1-4, with no clear D. Trimming stripped 6 bases from V and 0 bases from J, with 5 bases between. Germline assignment: CDR1 MNHEY and CDR2 SVGAGI. This CDR3 is built from 13 residues.

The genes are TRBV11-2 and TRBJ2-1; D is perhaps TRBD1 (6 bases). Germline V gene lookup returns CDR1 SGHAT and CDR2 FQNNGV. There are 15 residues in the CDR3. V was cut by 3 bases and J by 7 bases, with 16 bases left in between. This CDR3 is CASSFEQGWVNEQFF. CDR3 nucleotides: TGTGCCAGCAGCTTCGAACAGGGATGGGTGAATGAGCAGTTCTTC.

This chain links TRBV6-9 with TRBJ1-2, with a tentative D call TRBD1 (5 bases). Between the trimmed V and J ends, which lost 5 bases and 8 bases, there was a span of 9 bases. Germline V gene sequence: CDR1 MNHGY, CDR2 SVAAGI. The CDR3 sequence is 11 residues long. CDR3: CASSPGSGYTF. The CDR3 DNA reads TGTGCCAGCAGTCCAGGGTCAGGCTACACCTTC.

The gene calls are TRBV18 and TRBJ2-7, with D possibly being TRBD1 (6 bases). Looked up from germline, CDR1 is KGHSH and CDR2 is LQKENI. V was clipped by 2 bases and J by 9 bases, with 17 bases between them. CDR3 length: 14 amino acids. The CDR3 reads CASSPAQGSPGQYF. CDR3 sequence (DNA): TGTGCCAGCTCACCAGCCCAGGGGTCCCCTGGGCAGTACTTC.

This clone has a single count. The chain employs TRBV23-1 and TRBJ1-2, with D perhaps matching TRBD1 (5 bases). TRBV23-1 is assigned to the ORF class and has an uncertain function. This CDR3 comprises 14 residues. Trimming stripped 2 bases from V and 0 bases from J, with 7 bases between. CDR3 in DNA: TGCGCCAGCAGTCAACCGACAGCTAACTATGGCTACACCTTC. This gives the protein CASSQPTANYGYTF.

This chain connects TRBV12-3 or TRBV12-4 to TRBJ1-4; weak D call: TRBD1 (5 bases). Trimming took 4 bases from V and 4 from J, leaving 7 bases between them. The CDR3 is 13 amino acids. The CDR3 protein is CASSWRGNEKLFF. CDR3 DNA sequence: TGTGCCAGCAGTTGGAGGGGTAATGAAAAACTGTTTTTT.

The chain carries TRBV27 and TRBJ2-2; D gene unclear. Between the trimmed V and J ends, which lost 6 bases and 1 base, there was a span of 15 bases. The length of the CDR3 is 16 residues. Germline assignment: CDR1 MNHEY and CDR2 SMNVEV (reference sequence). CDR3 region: CASRLMAFGNTGELFF. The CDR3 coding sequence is TGTGCCAGCAGATTGATGGCTTTTGGGAACACCGGGGAGCTGTTTTTT.

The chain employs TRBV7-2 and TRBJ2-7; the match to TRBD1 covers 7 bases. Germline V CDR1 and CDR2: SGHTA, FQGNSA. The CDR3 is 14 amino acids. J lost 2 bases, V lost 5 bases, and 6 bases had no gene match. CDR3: CASSKTGTAYEQYF. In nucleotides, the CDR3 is TGTGCCAGCAGCAAAACCGGGACAGCCTACGAGCAGTACTTC.

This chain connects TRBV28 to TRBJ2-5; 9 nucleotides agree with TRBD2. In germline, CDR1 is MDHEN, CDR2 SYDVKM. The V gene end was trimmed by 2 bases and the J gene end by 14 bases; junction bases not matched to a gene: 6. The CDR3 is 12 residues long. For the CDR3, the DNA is TGTGCCAGCAGTTTACTAGCGGGACCGGGCTACTTC. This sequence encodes CASSLLAGPGYF. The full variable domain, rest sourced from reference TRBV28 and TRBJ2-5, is DVKVTQSSRYLVKRTGEKVFLECVQDMDHENMFWYRQDPGLGLRLIYFSYDVKMKEKGDIPEGYSVSREKKERFSLILESASTNQTSMYLCASSLLAGPGYFGPGTRLLVL.

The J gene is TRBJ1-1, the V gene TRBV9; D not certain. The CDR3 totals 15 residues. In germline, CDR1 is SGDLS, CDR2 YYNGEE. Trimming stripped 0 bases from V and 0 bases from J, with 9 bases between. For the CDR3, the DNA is TGTGCCAGCAGCGTAGATTTACAGCTGAACACTGAAGCTTTCTTT. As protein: CASSVDLQLNTEAFF.

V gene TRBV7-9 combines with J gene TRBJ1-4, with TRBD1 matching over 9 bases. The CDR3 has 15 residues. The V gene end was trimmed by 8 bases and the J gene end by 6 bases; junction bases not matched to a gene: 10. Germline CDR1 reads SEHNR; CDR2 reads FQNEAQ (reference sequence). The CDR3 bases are TGTGCCAGCGGAAAGGGGGACAGGGAGTATGAAAAACTGTTTTTT. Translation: CASGKGDREYEKLFF.

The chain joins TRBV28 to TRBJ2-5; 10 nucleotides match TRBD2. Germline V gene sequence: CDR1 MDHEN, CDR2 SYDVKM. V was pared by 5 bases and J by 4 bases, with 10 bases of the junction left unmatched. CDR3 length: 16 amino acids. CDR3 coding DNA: TGTGCCAGCAGTGCTCTTAGCGGGAGGCGACGAGAGACCCAGTACTTC. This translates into CASSALSGRRRETQYF.

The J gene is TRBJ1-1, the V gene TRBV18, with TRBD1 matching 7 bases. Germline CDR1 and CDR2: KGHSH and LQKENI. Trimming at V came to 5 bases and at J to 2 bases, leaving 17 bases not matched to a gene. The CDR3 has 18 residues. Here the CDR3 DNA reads TGTGCCAGCTCATCCAGGACAGGTTCAGGGTTTAGTAACACTGAAGCTTTCTTT. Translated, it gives CASSSRTGSGFSNTEAFF.

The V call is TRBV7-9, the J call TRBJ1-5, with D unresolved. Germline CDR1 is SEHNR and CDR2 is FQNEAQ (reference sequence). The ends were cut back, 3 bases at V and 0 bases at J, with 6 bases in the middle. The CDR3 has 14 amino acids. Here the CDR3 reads CASSFGLSNQPQHF. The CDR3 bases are TGTGCCAGCAGCTTCGGACTTAGCAATCAGCCCCAGCATTTT.

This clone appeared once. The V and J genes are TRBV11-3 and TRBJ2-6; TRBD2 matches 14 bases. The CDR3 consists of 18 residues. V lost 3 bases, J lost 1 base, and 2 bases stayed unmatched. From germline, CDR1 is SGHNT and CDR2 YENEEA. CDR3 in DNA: TGTGCCAGCAGCTTTGGACTAGCGGGAGGATCTGGGGCCAACGTCCTGACTTTC. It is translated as CASSFGLAGGSGANVLTF.

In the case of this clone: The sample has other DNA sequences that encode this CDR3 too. The CDR3 protein is CASSLAGRDGYTF. CDR3 sequence (DNA): TGTGCCAGCAGCTTAGCGGGGAGAGATGGCTACACCTTC. This chain uses TRBV7-8 with TRBJ1-2; no reliable D call. CDR3 length: 13 amino acids. Germline CDR1 SGHVS, CDR2 FQNEAQ. Trimming removed 0 bases at V and 6 bases at J, with 8 bases between.

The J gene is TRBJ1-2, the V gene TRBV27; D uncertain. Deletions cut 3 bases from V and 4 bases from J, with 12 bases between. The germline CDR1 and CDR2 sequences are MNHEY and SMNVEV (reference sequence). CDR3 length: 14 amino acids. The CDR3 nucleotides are TGTGCCAGCAGTTTCCTCGCGGGGTCCTATGGCTACACCTTC. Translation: CASSFLAGSYGYTF.

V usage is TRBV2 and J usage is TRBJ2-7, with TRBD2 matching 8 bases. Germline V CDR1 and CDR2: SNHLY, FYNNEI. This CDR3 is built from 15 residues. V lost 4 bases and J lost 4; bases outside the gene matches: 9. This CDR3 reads CASSALAATNYEQYF. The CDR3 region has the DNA TGTGCCAGCAGTGCACTAGCGGCAACTAATTACGAGCAGTACTTC. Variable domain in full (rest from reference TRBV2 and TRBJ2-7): EPEVTQTPSHQVTQMGQEVILRCVPISNHLYFYWYRQILGQKVEFLVSFYNNEISEKSEIFDDQFSVERPDGSNFTLKIRSTKLEDSAMYFCASSALAATNYEQYFGPGTRLTVT.

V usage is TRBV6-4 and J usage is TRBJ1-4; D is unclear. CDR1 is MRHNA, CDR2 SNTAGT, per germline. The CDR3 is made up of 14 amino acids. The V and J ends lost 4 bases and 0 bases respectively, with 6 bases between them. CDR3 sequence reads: CASSVPATNEKLFF. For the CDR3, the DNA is TGTGCCAGCAGTGTACCAGCAACTAATGAAAAACTGTTTTTT.

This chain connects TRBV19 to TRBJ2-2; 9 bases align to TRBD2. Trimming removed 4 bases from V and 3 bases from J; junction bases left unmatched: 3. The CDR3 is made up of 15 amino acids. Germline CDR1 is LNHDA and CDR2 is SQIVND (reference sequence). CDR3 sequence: CASSTAGGDTGELFF. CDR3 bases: TGTGCCAGTAGTACTGCGGGAGGGGACACCGGGGAGCTGTTTTTT.